The T cell receptor beta chain under discussion was sequenced for a study of blood T cell repertoires in COVID-19. Profiling relied on immunoSEQ multiplex PCR, and the TCRdb table lists in-frame clones only, not all of them. The sample yields more than 300,000 clones, around 87% seen once. The CDR3 loop spans 16 amino acids. Germline V gives CDR1 SGHRS, CDR2 YFSETQ. Germline trimming cut 4 bases from V and 7 bases from J; bases unmatched to any gene: 8. This receptor was identified in a woman aged 25 to 39 with COVID-19, enrolled during active disease. The V call is TRBV5-1, the J call TRBJ2-2; 12 positions agree with TRBD1. The sample taken for sequencing was peripheral blood. CDR3 residues: CASSTGTGGGVGELFF. CDR3 nucleotide sequence: TGCGCCAGCAGCACTGGGACAGGGGGCGGCGTCGGGGAGCTGTTTTTT.